This TCR beta chain was sequenced during a study of blood T cell repertoires in COVID-19. This CDR3 comprises 14 residues. The V gene's germline CDR1 is SEHNR and CDR2 FQNEAQ (reference sequence). V was trimmed by 0 bases and J by 9 bases, leaving 9 bases between them. The cohort comprised adults aged roughly 18 to 95 years residing in some 24 US areas. Donors were grouped by their self-reported clinical history. Clones were read by immunoSEQ multiplex PCR, and TCRdb kept only the in-frame ones, dropping some. The table has fewer than 250,000 clones, approximately 80% seen once; the top ten hold approximately 2%.

This chain connects TRBV7-9 to TRBJ1-6; D not resolved. The specimen sequenced was PBMCs or T cells enriched from blood (not recorded which). This clonotype was obtained from a man aged 60-69 years who had recovered from COVID-19. Here the CDR3 reads CASSLAGHTSPLHF. The CDR3 DNA follows: TGTGCCAGCAGCTTAGCTGGGCACACTTCACCCCTCCACTTT.